A single sample is the source of the 5 T cell receptor beta chains below, sequenced in a study of shared clonotypes between healthy human individuals. Method: immunoSEQ multiplex PCR; TCRdb's copy keeps in-frame clones and lacks some. This sample has some 2.1 million clones, with just under 95% found just once. CD8 cells regarded as naive lacked CD45RO, were positively chosen for CCR7, and omitted terminally differentiated effector memory CD45RA+ cells. Sequencing used naive CD8+ T cells sorted from blood. The receptors here all came from a young man in good health.

The chain employs TRBV6-1 and TRBJ2-7; no clear D gene. The CDR3 totals 12 residues. Germline-derived CDR1 and CDR2 are MNHNS and SASEGT. Between the trimmed V and J ends, which lost 5 bases and 9 bases, there was a span of 14 bases. DNA of the CDR3: TGTGCCAGCAGTTCGGATGAATGGGTGCAGTACTTC. Its translation is CASSSDEWVQYF.

The rearrangement uses TRBV2 and TRBJ1-1, with D perhaps matching TRBD1 (5 bases). Germline V gives CDR1 SNHLY, CDR2 FYNNEI. V dropped 6 bases and J dropped 5 bases, with 16 bases sitting between them. The CDR3 covers 14 residues. CDR3 in amino acids: CASRPGTLGTEAFF. The CDR3 region has the DNA TGTGCCAGCAGGCCCGGGACGCTAGGAACTGAAGCTTTCTTT.

This chain links TRBV5-1 with TRBJ2-2; D may be TRBD2 (5 bases). Germline V gene lookup returns CDR1 SGHRS and CDR2 YFSETQ. Trimming stripped 0 bases from V and 3 bases from J, with 9 bases between. This CDR3 has 15 residues. CDR3 amino acids: CASSLDGVDTGELFF. The CDR3 coding sequence is TGCGCCAGCAGCTTGGACGGGGTTGACACCGGGGAGCTGTTTTTT.

The chain uses TRBV6-6 and TRBJ1-2, with D unresolved. V dropped 0 bases and J dropped 8 bases, with 16 bases sitting between them. Germline CDR1 and CDR2: MNHNY and SVGAGI (reference sequence). The length of the CDR3 is 15 residues. For the CDR3, the DNA is TGTGCCAGCAGTTACTCGAAAACCCCAGCGGAAGGCTACACCTTC. It encodes CASSYSKTPAEGYTF.

This chain connects TRBV6-1 to TRBJ2-7, with D perhaps matching TRBD2 (5 bases). The CDR3 covers 14 residues. V dropped 2 bases and J dropped 7 bases, with 15 bases sitting between them. CDR1 is MNHNS and CDR2 is SASEGT in the germline V gene. CDR3 bases: TGTGCCAGCAGTGAATATCGACTATCGGGAGAGCAGTACTTC. It translates to CASSEYRLSGEQYF.